These 18 T cell receptor beta chains were sequenced from one sample in a study of quantifying T cell responses using KT2 cells. Study information: TCR alpha and beta constant-region primers primed reverse transcription of RNA.

A single-stranded UMI oligo with SP2 sequence was ligated to cDNA 3' ends. The first PCR ran around 4 cycles with an equimolar RC1.1 and RC1.2 beta primer mix. TCRdb passed the UMI-ligation and nested PCR reads through MiXCR, listing each CDR3 protein once. The sample yields fewer than 50,000 distinct CDR3 sequences, under 14% seen once. Input material: PBMCs spiked with cells of the T cell clone KT2. Receptors were obtained from a human donor.

The chain links TRBV20-1 to TRBJ1-1; perhaps TRBD1 as D (5 bases). CDR1 is DFQATT, CDR2 SNEGSKA, per germline (reference sequence). The length of the CDR3 is 14 residues. The V gene lost 0 bases and the J gene lost 4 bases, with 12 bases spanning the gap. DNA of the CDR3: TGCAGTGCTAGAGATGAAAGGGGCAGCACTGAAGCTTTCTTT. It encodes CSARDERGSTEAFF.

The rearrangement joins TRBV19 to TRBJ1-2; D gene unclear. The V end lost 10 bases, the J end lost 8 bases, and 20 bases lay between the germline ends. Germline V gene sequence: CDR1 LNHDA, CDR2 SQIVND (reference sequence). CDR3 length: 13 residues. CDR3 region: CATSRGGMRGYTF. The DNA of the CDR3 is TGTGCCACTTCACGCGGAGGTATGAGGGGCTACACCTTC.

The chain combines TRBV6-5 with TRBJ2-7, with 7 bases matching TRBD2. V lost 6 bases to trimming and J lost 4 bases; unmatched junction nucleotides: 9. The germline V gene encodes CDR1 MNHEY and CDR2 SVGAGI. The CDR3 is made up of 14 amino acids. CDR3 sequence (DNA): TGTGCCAGCAGCCTCGGACTAGTGGCGTACGAGCAGTACTTC. It translates to CASSLGLVAYEQYF.

This clonotype was observed a few times. The chain combines TRBV12-3 or TRBV12-4 with TRBJ1-4; D ambiguous. V was trimmed by 3 bases and J by 11 bases, leaving 10 bases between them. CDR3 length equals 12 residues. CDR3 sequence reads: CASSLTQGKLFF. The CDR3 DNA is TGTGCCAGCAGTTTGACCCAAGGCAAACTGTTTTTT.

Many counts were recorded for this clonotype. The chain carries TRBV20-1 and TRBJ2-7; no clear D. Germline CDR1 is DFQATT and CDR2 is SNEGSKA (reference sequence). The CDR3 is made up of 10 amino acids. Between the trimmed V and J ends, which lost 4 bases and 3 bases, there was a span of 4 bases. The CDR3 nucleotides read TGCAGTGCTACCATCTACGAGCAGTACTTC. Amino acid sequence: CSATIYEQYF.

The chain has TRBV18 and TRBJ2-1; no definite D call. The V end lost 3 bases, the J end lost 5 bases, and 11 bases lay between the germline ends. This CDR3 has 14 residues. Germline values: CDR1 KGHSH, CDR2 LQKENI. The CDR3 region is CASSPTGLDNEQFF. For the CDR3, the DNA is TGTGCCAGCTCACCGACGGGTCTGGACAATGAGCAGTTCTTC.

The genes are TRBV20-1 and TRBJ1-5, with D unclear. Trimming left V 3 bases short and J 0 bases short, with 6 bases between. There are 13 residues in the CDR3. Germline assignment: CDR1 DFQATT and CDR2 SNEGSKA (reference sequence). The CDR3 DNA reads as TGCAGTGCTAGCCCAGATAGCAATCAGCCCCAGCATTTT. Its protein is CSASPDSNQPQHF.

This clonotype came up many times. The chain is built from TRBV7-2 and TRBJ1-1; TRBD1 matches 9 bases. V lost 4 bases and J lost 4; bases outside the gene matches: 1. The CDR3 runs to 13 residues. CDR1 and CDR2 (germline): SGHTA, FQGNSA. For the CDR3, the DNA is TGTGCCAGCAGCTGGGGACAGGGCACTGAAGCTTTCTTT. Residues: CASSWGQGTEAFF.

J is TRBJ2-7 and V is TRBV5-1, with 14 bases matching TRBD2. Germline V gene sequence: CDR1 SGHRS, CDR2 YFSETQ. V dropped 4 bases and J dropped 0; count of bases not matched to a gene: 3. The CDR3 totals 16 residues. The CDR3 loop is CASSTGTSGSSYEQYF. The CDR3 coding sequence is TGCGCCAGCAGCACCGGGACTAGCGGGAGCTCCTACGAGCAGTACTTC.

V and J are TRBV4-2 and TRBJ2-3; no firm D call. The V end lost 4 bases, the J end lost 0 bases, and 11 bases lay between the germline ends. Germline V lookup: CDR1 LGHNA, CDR2 YNFKEQ. The CDR3 sequence is 15 residues long. This CDR3 reads CASSPTDGSTDTQYF. In DNA form, the CDR3 reads TGTGCCAGCAGCCCAACCGACGGAAGCACAGATACGCAGTATTTT.

The chain joins TRBV6-5 to TRBJ2-2, with TRBD2 matching over 9 bases. The ends lost 6 bases at V and 5 bases at J; junction bases unmatched: 13. The CDR3 contains 17 residues. In germline, CDR1 is MNHEY, CDR2 SVGAGI. This CDR3 is CASSPHLSGGATGELFF. In DNA form, the CDR3 reads TGTGCCAGCAGCCCGCATCTTAGCGGGGGAGCGACCGGGGAGCTGTTTTTT.

This clonotype was counted ten times or more. The chain carries TRBV3-1 and TRBJ1-2, with D possibly being TRBD1 (6 bases). Looked up from germline, CDR1 is LGHDT and CDR2 is YNNKEL (reference sequence). The CDR3 has 14 residues. V was cut by 4 bases and J by 4 bases, with 13 bases left in between. CDR3 sequence reads: CASSPPGQPYGYTF. DNA for the CDR3: TGTGCCAGCAGCCCCCCGGGACAACCCTATGGCTACACCTTC.

This clonotype turned up a few times. J is TRBJ1-1 and V is TRBV7-9, with a tentative D call TRBD1 (5 bases). Germline V gives CDR1 SEHNR, CDR2 FQNEAQ (reference sequence). V lost 1 base and J 11 bases, leaving 20 bases between the germline ends. CDR3 length equals 15 residues. CDR3 in amino acids: CASSLGSGAVIDAFF. CDR3 coding DNA: TGTGCCAGCAGCTTAGGTTCCGGGGCCGTAATCGATGCTTTCTTT.

This clonotype was counted a few times. The chain is built from TRBV12-3 or TRBV12-4 and TRBJ2-7; TRBD2 is a possible D gene (6 bases). The ends were cut back, 3 bases at V and 2 bases at J, with 8 bases in the middle. The CDR3 spans 13 residues. In DNA form, the CDR3 reads TGTGCCAGCAGTTTGGAGGGTCCCTACGAGCAGTACTTC. This sequence encodes CASSLEGPYEQYF.

The sample holds many counts of this clonotype. This chain links TRBV20-1 with TRBJ2-5; D call uncertain. Trimming shortened V by 4 bases and J by 4 bases, and 19 bases separated the two germline ends. This CDR3 comprises 15 residues. Per germline, CDR1 DFQATT and CDR2 SNEGSKA (reference sequence). The CDR3 is CSAIFDDWPRETQYF. CDR3 sequence (DNA): TGCAGTGCTATCTTCGATGACTGGCCCCGAGAGACCCAGTACTTC.

This clonotype has a handful of counts. This chain connects TRBV12-3 or TRBV12-4 to TRBJ2-1; the D gene is possibly TRBD2 (6 bases). The CDR3 totals 13 residues. V shed 6 bases and J shed 14 bases, with 20 bases lying between them. CDR3 loop: CASREGGGIRKFF. The CDR3 DNA is TGTGCCAGCAGGGAGGGTGGGGGGATCCGAAAGTTCTTC.

Ten or more counts support this clonotype. The genes are TRBV20-1 and TRBJ2-3, with 14 bases that match TRBD2. Germline-derived CDR1 and CDR2 are DFQATT and SNEGSKA (reference sequence). CDR3 length: 16 residues. The V segment lost 6 bases and the J segment 4 bases; nucleotides outside the gene matches: 9. The CDR3 bases are TGCAGTGCCGACATGGGACTAGCGGGAGCTGCAGATACGCAGTATTTT. This encodes CSADMGLAGAADTQYF.

This clonotype was seen a handful of times. The chain employs TRBV12-3 or TRBV12-4 and TRBJ1-1; 8 bases line up with TRBD1. The V gene end was trimmed by 5 bases and the J gene end by 11 bases; junction bases not matched to a gene: 16. The CDR3 extends over 15 amino acids. CDR3 coding DNA: TGTGCCAGCAGTGACTCACTCAAGACAGGGGCGAAGGCTTTCTTT. Protein sequence: CASSDSLKTGAKAFF.